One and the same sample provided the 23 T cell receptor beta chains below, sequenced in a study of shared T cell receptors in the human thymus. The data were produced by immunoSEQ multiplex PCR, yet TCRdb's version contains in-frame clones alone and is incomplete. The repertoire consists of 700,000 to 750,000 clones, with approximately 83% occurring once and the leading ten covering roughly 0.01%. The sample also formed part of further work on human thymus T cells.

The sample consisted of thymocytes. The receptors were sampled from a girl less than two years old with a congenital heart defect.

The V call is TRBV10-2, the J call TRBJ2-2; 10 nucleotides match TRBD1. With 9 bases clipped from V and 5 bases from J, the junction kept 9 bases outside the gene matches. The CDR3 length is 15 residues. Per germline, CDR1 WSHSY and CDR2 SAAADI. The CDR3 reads CASKEGQGNTGELFF. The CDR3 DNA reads TGCGCCAGTAAGGAGGGACAGGGGAATACCGGGGAGCTGTTTTTT.

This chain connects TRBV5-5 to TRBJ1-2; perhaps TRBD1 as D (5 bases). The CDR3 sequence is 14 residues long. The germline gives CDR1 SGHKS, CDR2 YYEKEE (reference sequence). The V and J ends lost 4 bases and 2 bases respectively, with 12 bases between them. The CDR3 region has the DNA TGTGCCAGCAGCCCCAGGGTTTGCAACTATGGCTACACCTTC. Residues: CASSPRVCNYGYTF. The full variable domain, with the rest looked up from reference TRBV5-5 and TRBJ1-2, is DAGVTQSPTHLIKTRGQQVTLRCSPISGHKSVSWYQQVLGQGPQFIFQYYEKEERGRGNFPDRFSARQFPNYSSELNVNALLLGDSALYLCASSPRVCNYGYTFGSGTRLTVV.

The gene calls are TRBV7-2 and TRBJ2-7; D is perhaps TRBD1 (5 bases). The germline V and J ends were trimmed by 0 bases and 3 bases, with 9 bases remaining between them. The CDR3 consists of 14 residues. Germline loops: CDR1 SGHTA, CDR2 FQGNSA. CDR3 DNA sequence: TGTGCCAGCAGCTTAGCAGGGGTTTTCTACGAGCAGTACTTC. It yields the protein CASSLAGVFYEQYF.

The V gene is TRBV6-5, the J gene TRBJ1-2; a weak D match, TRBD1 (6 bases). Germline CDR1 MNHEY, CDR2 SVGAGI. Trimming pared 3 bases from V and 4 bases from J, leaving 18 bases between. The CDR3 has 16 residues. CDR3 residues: CASSYEGGNFPYGYTF. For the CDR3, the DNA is TGTGCCAGCAGTTATGAAGGGGGAAATTTCCCCTATGGCTACACCTTC.

In DNA, the CDR3 is TGTGCCAGCAGTTCCTACGCTGAGCAGTTCTTC. Its protein is CASSSYAEQFF. The rearrangement links TRBV28 to TRBJ2-1; the D is unclear. Germline V gives CDR1 MDHEN, CDR2 SYDVKM. CDR3 length: 11 residues. Trimming cost V 4 bases and J 9 bases, with 7 bases left between them.

DNA for the CDR3: TGTGCCAGCAGCATATGGGACAGGCCCAAGGGAGGGGCCAACGTCCTGACTTTC. It encodes CASSIWDRPKGGANVLTF. V gene TRBV14 combines with J gene TRBJ2-6, with 8 bases that match TRBD1. J was trimmed by 4 bases and V by 5 bases; bases with no gene match: 13. From germline, CDR1 is SGHDN and CDR2 FVKESK. The CDR3 runs 18 residues.

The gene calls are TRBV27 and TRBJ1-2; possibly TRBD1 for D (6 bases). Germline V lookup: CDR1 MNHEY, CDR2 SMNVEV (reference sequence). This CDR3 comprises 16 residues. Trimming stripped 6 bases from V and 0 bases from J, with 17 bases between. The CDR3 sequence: CASRSKQGIANYGYTF. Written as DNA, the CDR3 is TGTGCCAGCAGAAGCAAGCAGGGGATAGCTAACTATGGCTACACCTTC.

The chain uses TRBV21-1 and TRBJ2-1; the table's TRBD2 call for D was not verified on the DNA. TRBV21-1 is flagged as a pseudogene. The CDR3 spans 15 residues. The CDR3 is CASSKGGEGEDEQFF. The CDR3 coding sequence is TGTGCCAGCAGCAAAGGTGGCGAGGGTGAGGATGAGCAGTTCTTC.

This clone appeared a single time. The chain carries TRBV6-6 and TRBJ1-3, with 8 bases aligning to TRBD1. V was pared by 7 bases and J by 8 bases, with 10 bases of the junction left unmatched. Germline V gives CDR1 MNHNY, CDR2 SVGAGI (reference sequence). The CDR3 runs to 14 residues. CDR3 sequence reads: CASNRDRPVDTIYF. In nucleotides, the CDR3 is TGTGCCAGCAACCGGGACAGGCCTGTAGACACCATATATTTT.

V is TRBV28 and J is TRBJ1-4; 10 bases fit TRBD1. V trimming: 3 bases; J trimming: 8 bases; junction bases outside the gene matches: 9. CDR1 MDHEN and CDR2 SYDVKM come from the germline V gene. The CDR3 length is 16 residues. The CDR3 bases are TGTGCCAGCAGTTTGTATCCCGGACAGGGGGTGGAAAAACTGTTTTTT. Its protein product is CASSLYPGQGVEKLFF.

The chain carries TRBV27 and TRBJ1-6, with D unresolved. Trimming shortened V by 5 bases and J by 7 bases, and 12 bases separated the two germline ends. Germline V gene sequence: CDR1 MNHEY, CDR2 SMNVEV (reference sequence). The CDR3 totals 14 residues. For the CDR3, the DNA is TGTGCCAGCAGTCCTGTCCCAACAAATTCACCCCTCCACTTT. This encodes CASSPVPTNSPLHF.

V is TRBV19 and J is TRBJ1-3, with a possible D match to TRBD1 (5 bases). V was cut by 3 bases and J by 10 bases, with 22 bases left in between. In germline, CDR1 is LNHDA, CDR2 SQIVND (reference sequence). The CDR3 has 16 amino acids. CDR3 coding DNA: TGTGCCAGTAGTATCGACACCCGGGGGTCTAAGCGGACCATATATTTT. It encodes CASSIDTRGSKRTIYF.

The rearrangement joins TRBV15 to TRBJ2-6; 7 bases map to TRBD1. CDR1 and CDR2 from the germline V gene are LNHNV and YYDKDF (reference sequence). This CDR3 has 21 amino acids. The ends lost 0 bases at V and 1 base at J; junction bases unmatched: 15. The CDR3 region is CATSRDLGPMRGLSGANVLTF. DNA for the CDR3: TGTGCCACCAGCAGAGATTTGGGCCCGATGAGGGGGCTGTCTGGGGCCAACGTCCTGACTTTC. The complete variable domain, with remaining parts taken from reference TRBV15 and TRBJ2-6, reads DAMVIQNPRYQVTQFGKPVTLSCSQTLNHNVMYWYQQKSSQAPKLLFHYYDKDFNNEADTPDNFQSRRPNTSFCFLDIRSPGLGDTAMYLCATSRDLGPMRGLSGANVLTFGAGSRLTVL.

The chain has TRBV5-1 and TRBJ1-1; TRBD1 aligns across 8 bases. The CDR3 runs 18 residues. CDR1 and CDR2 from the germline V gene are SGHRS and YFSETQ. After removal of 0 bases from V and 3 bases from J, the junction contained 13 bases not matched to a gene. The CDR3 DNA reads TGCGCCAGCAGCTTGGCCGGTCTGGCAGGGGGCGCGTACACTGAAGCTTTCTTT. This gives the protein CASSLAGLAGGAYTEAFF.

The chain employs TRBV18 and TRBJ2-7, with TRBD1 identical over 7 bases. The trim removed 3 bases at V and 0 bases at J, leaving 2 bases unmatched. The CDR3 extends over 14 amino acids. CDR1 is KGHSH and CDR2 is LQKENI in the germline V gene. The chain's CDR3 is CASSPGQPSYEQYF. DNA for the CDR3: TGTGCCAGCTCACCGGGACAGCCCTCCTACGAGCAGTACTTC.

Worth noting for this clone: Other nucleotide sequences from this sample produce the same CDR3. CDR3 sequence: CASSRGSSYNSPLHF. The CDR3 nucleotides are TGTGCCAGCAGCAGGGGGAGCTCCTATAATTCACCCCTCCACTTT. This rearrangement joins TRBV28 to TRBJ1-6, with 7 positions matching TRBD1. With V trimmed by 6 bases and J by 0 bases, 2 bases remained unmatched. There are 15 residues in the CDR3. Looked up from germline, CDR1 is MDHEN and CDR2 is SYDVKM.

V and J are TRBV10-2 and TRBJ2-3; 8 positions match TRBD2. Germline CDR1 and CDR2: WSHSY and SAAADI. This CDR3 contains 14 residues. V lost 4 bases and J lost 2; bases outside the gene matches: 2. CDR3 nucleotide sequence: TGCGCCAGCAGTGCGGGGGGGTCCACAGATACGCAGTATTTT. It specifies CASSAGGSTDTQYF.

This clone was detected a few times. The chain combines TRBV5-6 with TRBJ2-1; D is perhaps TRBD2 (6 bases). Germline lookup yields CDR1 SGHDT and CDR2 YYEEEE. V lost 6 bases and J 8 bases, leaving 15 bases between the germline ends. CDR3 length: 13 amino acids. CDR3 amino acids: CASIGLKVDEQFF. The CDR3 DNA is TGTGCCAGCATCGGACTAAAGGTCGATGAGCAGTTCTTC.

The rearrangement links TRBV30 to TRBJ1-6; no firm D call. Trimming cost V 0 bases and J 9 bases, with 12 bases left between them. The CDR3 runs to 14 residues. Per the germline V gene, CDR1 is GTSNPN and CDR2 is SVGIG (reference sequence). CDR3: CAWSVGGIRSPLHF. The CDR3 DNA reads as TGTGCCTGGAGTGTAGGAGGGATCCGTTCACCCCTCCACTTT.

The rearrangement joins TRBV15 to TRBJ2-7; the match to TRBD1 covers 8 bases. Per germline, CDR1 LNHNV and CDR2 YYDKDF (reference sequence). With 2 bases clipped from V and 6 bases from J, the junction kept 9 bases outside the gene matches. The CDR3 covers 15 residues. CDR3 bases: TGTGCCACCAGCAGACAGGGGGCCATGTACGCCGAGCAGTACTTC. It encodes CATSRQGAMYAEQYF.

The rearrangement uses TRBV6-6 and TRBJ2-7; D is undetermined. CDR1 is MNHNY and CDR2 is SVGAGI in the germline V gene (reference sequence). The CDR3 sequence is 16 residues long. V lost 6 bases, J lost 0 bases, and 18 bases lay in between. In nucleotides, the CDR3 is TGTGCCAGCAGCCCACTCTTGCCCCGAAGCTCCTACGAGCAGTACTTC. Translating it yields CASSPLLPRSSYEQYF.

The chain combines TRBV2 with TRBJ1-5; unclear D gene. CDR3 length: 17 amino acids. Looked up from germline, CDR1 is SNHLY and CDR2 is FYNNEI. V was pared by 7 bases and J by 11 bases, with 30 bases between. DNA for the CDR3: TGTGCCAGCATCGGACTTCCCCGATCCGGGCTTCCAAAGACCCAGCATTTT. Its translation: CASIGLPRSGLPKTQHF.

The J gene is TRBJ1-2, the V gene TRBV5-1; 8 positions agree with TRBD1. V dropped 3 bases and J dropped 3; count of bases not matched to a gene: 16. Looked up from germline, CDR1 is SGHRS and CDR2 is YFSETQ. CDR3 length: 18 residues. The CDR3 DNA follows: TGCGCCAGCAGCTCAGTTCAGGGGGCTCCACTCCATGACTATGGCTACACCTTC. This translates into CASSSVQGAPLHDYGYTF.